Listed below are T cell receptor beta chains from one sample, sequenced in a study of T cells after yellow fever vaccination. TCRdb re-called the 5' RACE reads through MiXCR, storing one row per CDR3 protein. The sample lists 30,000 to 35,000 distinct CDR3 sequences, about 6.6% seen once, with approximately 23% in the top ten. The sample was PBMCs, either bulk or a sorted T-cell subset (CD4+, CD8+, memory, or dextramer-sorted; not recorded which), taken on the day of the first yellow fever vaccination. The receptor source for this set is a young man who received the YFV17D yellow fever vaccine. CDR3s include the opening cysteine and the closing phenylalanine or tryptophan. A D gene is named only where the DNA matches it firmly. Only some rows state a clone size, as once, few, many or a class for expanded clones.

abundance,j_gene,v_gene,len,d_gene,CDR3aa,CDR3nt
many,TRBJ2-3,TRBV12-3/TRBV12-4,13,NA,CASTGGAADTQYF,TGTGCCAGCACTGGGGGGGCTGCTGATACGCAGTATTTT
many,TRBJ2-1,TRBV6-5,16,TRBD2,CASSSPTSGGHNEQFF,TGTGCCAGCAGTTCCCCGACTAGCGGGGGCCACAATGAGCAGTTCTTC
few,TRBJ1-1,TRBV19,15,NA,CASSSQGGLNTEAFF,TGTGCCAGTAGTTCTCAGGGAGGCCTGAACACTGAAGCTTTCTTT
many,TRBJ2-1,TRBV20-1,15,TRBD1,CSATQDRGLVDEQFF,TGCAGTGCTACCCAGGACAGGGGGCTTGTCGATGAGCAGTTCTTC
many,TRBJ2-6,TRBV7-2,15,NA,CASSFSGSGANVLTF,TGTGCCAGCAGCTTCTCCGGCTCTGGGGCCAACGTCCTGACTTTC
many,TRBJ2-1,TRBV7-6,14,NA,CASSLALGSGEQFF,TGTGCCAGCAGCTTAGCCCTAGGGTCGGGAGAGCAGTTCTTC
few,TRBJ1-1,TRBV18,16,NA,CASSPQRGGRNTEAFF,TGTGCCAGCTCACCACAAAGGGGCGGACGGAACACTGAAGCTTTCTTT
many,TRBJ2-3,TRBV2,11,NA,CASSEPDTQYF,TGTGCCAGCAGTGAACCAGATACGCAGTATTTT
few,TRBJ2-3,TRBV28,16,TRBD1,CASSSPAGGSADTQYF,TGTGCCAGCAGTTCCCCGGCAGGGGGATCCGCAGATACGCAGTATTTT
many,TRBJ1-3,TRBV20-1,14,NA,CSARDPGAGNTIYF,TGCAGTGCTAGAGATCCAGGGGCTGGAAACACCATATATTTT
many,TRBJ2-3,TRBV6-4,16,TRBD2,CASSRTSGGVTDTQYF,TGTGCCAGCAGTCGGACTAGCGGGGGGGTGACAGATACGCAGTATTTT
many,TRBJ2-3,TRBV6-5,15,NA,CASSLGGASTDTQYF,TGTGCCAGCAGTTTAGGGGGGGCTAGCACAGATACGCAGTATTTT
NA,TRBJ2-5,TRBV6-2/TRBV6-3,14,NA,CASSYSQMGETQYF,TGTGCCAGCAGTTACTCGCAAATGGGGGAGACCCAGTACTTC
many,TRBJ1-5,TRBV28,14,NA,CASRPDYPWEPQHF,TGTGCCAGCAGGCCCGACTACCCTTGGGAGCCCCAGCATTTT
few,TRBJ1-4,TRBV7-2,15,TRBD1,CASSYQGGGSEKLFF,TGTGCCAGCAGTTATCAGGGAGGGGGCAGTGAAAAACTGTTTTTT
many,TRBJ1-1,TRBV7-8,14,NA,CASSLRPQGTEAFF,TGTGCCAGCAGCTTACGGCCACAGGGCACTGAAGCTTTCTTT
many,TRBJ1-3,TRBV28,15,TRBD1,CASRGGQVFGNTIYF,TGTGCCAGCAGGGGAGGACAGGTTTTTGGAAACACCATATATTTT
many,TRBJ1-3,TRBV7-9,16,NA,CASSLPGLEAGNTIYF,TGTGCCAGCAGCTTACCAGGTCTCGAGGCTGGAAACACCATATATTTT
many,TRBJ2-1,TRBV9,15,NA,CASSVADSSYNEQFF,TGTGCCAGCAGCGTAGCTGACAGTTCCTACAATGAGCAGTTCTTC
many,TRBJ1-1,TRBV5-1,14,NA,CASSLDSGNTEAFF,TGCGCCAGCAGCTTGGACAGTGGGAACACTGAAGCTTTCTTT
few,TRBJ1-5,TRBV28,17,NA,CASSFLDGRYSNQPQHF,TGTGCCAGCAGTTTCCTCGACGGGCGCTATAGCAATCAGCCCCAGCATTTT
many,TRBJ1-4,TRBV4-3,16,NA,CASSQVGGGLIEKLFF,TGCGCCAGCAGCCAAGTTGGGGGAGGACTGATTGAAAAACTGTTTTTT
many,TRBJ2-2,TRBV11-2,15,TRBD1,CASSFVTGGTGELFF,TGTGCCAGCAGCTTTGTGACAGGGGGCACCGGGGAGCTGTTTTTT
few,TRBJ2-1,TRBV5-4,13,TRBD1,CASSFTGASEQFF,TGTGCCAGCAGCTTTACAGGGGCTAGTGAGCAGTTCTTC
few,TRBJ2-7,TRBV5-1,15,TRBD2,CASSLALAGGYEQYF,TGCGCCAGCAGCTTGGCCCTAGCGGGGGGCTACGAGCAGTACTTC
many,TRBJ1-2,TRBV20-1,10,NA,CSADSYGYTF,TGCAGTGCGGACAGCTATGGCTACACCTTC
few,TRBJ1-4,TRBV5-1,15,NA,CASSLRGVTNEKLFF,TGCGCCAGCAGCCTGAGGGGGGTCACTAATGAAAAACTGTTTTTT
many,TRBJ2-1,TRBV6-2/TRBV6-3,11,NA,CASSYWGYEFF,TGTGCCAGCAGTTACTGGGGGTACGAGTTCTTC
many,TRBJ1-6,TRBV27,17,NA,CASGQGPLSSYNSPLHF,TGTGCCAGCGGGCAGGGGCCCTTGAGCTCCTATAATTCACCCCTCCACTTT
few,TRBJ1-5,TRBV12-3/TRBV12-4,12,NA,CASSRIDQPQHF,TGTGCCAGCAGTAGGATTGATCAGCCCCAGCATTTT
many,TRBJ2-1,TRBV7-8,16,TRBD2,CASSVLAGVDRNEQFF,TGTGCCAGCAGCGTACTAGCGGGGGTCGACAGGAATGAGCAGTTCTTC
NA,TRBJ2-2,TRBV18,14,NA,CASSPGLWSGELFF,TGTGCCAGCTCACCGGGACTTTGGTCCGGGGAGCTGTTTTTT
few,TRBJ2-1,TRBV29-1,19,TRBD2,CSVEASGTSGGAHYNEQFF,TGCAGCGTTGAAGCGTCCGGGACTAGCGGGGGGGCACACTACAATGAGCAGTTCTTC
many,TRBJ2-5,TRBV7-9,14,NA,CASSFLQYQETQYF,TGTGCCAGCAGCTTCCTACAGTACCAAGAGACCCAGTACTTC
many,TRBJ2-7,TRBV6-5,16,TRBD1,CASSYSERTGLYEQYF,TGTGCCAGCAGTTACTCGGAGCGGACAGGGCTCTACGAGCAGTACTTC
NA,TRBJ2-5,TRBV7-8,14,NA,CASSSSANQETQYF,TGTGCCAGCAGCTCGTCCGCTAACCAAGAGACCCAGTACTTC
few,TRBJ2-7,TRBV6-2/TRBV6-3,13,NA,CASMWAAGNEQYF,TGTGCCAGCATGTGGGCGGCGGGGAACGAGCAGTACTTC
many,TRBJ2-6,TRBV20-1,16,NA,CSASRTGISGANVLTF,TGCAGTGCCAGCCGAACAGGTATCTCTGGGGCCAACGTCCTGACTTTC
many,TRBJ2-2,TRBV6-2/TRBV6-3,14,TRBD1,CASSIGQDTGELFF,TGTGCCAGCAGTATTGGACAGGACACCGGGGAGCTGTTTTTT
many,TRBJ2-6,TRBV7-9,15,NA,CASSLGNSGANVLTF,TGTGCCAGCAGCTTAGGAAACTCTGGGGCCAACGTCCTGACTTTC
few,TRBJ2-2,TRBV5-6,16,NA,CASSLTEPANTGELFF,TGTGCCAGCAGCCTGACAGAGCCCGCGAACACCGGGGAGCTGTTTTTT
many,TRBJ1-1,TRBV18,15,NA,CASSPLQGMNTEAFF,TGTGCCAGCTCACCACTTCAGGGAATGAACACTGAAGCTTTCTTT
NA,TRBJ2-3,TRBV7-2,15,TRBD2,CASSRALAGTLTQYF,TGTGCCAGCAGCAGAGCTCTAGCGGGGACCTTGACGCAGTATTTT
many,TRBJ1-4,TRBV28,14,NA,CATLPAGALEKLFF,TGTGCCACCCTACCCGCAGGCGCCCTTGAAAAACTGTTTTTT
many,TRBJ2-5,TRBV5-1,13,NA,CASSLEFGETQYF,TGCGCCAGCAGCTTGGAATTTGGAGAGACCCAGTACTTC
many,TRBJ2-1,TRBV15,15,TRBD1,CATSRDVGQYNEQFF,TGTGCCACCAGCAGAGATGTGGGACAGTACAATGAGCAGTTCTTC
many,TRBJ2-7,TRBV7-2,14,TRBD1,CASSVDRGRYEQYF,TGTGCCAGCAGCGTGGACAGGGGGCGGTACGAGCAGTACTTC
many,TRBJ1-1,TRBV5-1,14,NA,CASSLQGEDTEAFF,TGCGCCAGCAGCCTGCAGGGAGAGGACACTGAAGCTTTCTTT
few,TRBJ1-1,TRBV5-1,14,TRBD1,CASSTGTGGTEAFF,TGCGCCAGCAGCACGGGGACAGGGGGGACTGAAGCTTTCTTT
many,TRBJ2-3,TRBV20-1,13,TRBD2,CSATERGRDTQYF,TGCAGTGCTACTGAGCGGGGGCGAGATACGCAGTATTTT
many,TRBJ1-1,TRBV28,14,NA,CASRNDRMNTEAFF,TGTGCCAGCAGAAACGACCGAATGAACACTGAAGCTTTCTTT